This T cell receptor beta chain was identified during a study of cytomegalovirus exposure and HLA in healthy donors. This CDR3 has 15 amino acids. Losses at the gene ends were 7 bases for V and 8 bases for J; bases not matched to a gene: 11. The germline V gene encodes CDR1 MNHEY and CDR2 SMNVEV (reference sequence). Assay: immunoSEQ multiplex PCR; the TCRdb copy retains only in-frame clones and omits some. The sample records 120,000 or so clones, 80% to 90% being singletons. The specimen was PBMCs. The receptor was isolated from a woman aged 18-35 years in good health and CMV-seronegative. The gene calls are TRBV27 and TRBJ1-2, with 12 nucleotides matching TRBD1. The CDR3 DNA reads TGTGCCAGCAATAGGATGGGGACAGGGGGCGAAGGCTACACCTTC. As protein: CASNRMGTGGEGYTF.